These T cell receptor beta chains were read from a single sample in a study of blood T cell dynamics during melanoma immunotherapy. TCRdb's table, derived via immunoSEQ multiplex PCR, lists solely in-frame clones and lacks some. The sample lists tens of thousands of clones, over 85% occurring once. Specimen: blood, collected from a patient treated with checkpoint blockade. The receptors were gathered from a human donor with melanoma. The CDR3 runs from the conserved cysteine through the conserved F or W. Each record gives: V gene, D gene, clone size, J gene, CDR3 length, CDR3 DNA, CDR3 protein. The D gene is left open where the match is weak. Clone size appears in some rows only: once, few, many, or a class for an expanded clone.

V gene: TRBV6-1; D gene: -; clone size: -; J gene: TRBJ2-2; CDR3 length: 12; CDR3 DNA: TGTGCCAGCAGTCTAACGACCGGGGAGCTGTTTTTT; CDR3 protein: CASSLTTGELFF
V gene: TRBV21-1; D gene: -; clone size: once; J gene: TRBJ1-2; CDR3 length: 12; CDR3 DNA: TGTGCCAGCGACAGGGGATGCTATGGCTACACCTTC; CDR3 protein: CASDRGCYGYTF
V gene: TRBV18; D gene: -; clone size: -; J gene: TRBJ1-1; CDR3 length: 16; CDR3 DNA: TGTGCCAGCTCACCACCGAGGCCAGGGATGGGGTCTGAAGCTTTCTTT; CDR3 protein: CASSPPRPGMGSEAFF
V gene: TRBV19; D gene: -; clone size: -; J gene: TRBJ2-2; CDR3 length: 16; CDR3 DNA: TGTGCCAGTAGTGCAAACGGAGGGTCTTTCGCCGGGGAGCTGTTTTTT; CDR3 protein: CASSANGGSFAGELFF
V gene: TRBV18; D gene: -; clone size: -; J gene: TRBJ1-2; CDR3 length: 17; CDR3 DNA: TGTGCCAGCTCACCAAGTACCTCACGGAGACTAAACTATGGCTACACCTTC; CDR3 protein: CASSPSTSRRLNYGYTF
V gene: TRBV7-3; D gene: -; clone size: -; J gene: TRBJ2-1; CDR3 length: 15; CDR3 DNA: TGTGCCAGCAGCTTAAGTACGGGCCCCCGCGGTGAGCAGTTCTTC; CDR3 protein: CASSLSTGPRGEQFF
V gene: TRBV4-1; D gene: -; clone size: -; J gene: TRBJ2-2; CDR3 length: 15; CDR3 DNA: TGCGCCAGCAGCCAAGAGGGCCGGCTCACCGGGGAGCTGTTTTTT; CDR3 protein: CASSQEGRLTGELFF
V gene: TRBV5-1; D gene: TRBD2; clone size: -; J gene: TRBJ2-3; CDR3 length: 17; CDR3 DNA: TGCGCCAGCAGCTTGGCCATGGCTAGCGGAAGCACAGATACGCAGTATTTT; CDR3 protein: CASSLAMASGSTDTQYF
V gene: TRBV5-1; D gene: -; clone size: -; J gene: TRBJ2-6; CDR3 length: 17; CDR3 DNA: TGCGCCAGCAGCTTGGCCGGGACGGACTCTGGGGCCAACGTCCTGACTTTC; CDR3 protein: CASSLAGTDSGANVLTF
V gene: TRBV18; D gene: -; clone size: -; J gene: TRBJ1-3; CDR3 length: 16; CDR3 DNA: TGTGCCAGCTCACCCCCAGGGCTAAGCTCTGGAAACACCATATATTTT; CDR3 protein: CASSPPGLSSGNTIYF
V gene: TRBV30; D gene: -; clone size: -; J gene: TRBJ1-6; CDR3 length: 14; CDR3 DNA: TGTGCCTGGAGGCTGGGACTGAATAATTCACCCCTCCACTTT; CDR3 protein: CAWRLGLNNSPLHF
V gene: TRBV5-8; D gene: -; clone size: -; J gene: TRBJ2-3; CDR3 length: 13; CDR3 DNA: TGTGCCAGCAGCTTAGGGGGCACAGATACGCAGTATTTT; CDR3 protein: CASSLGGTDTQYF
V gene: TRBV4-2; D gene: TRBD2; clone size: once; J gene: TRBJ2-7; CDR3 length: 15; CDR3 DNA: TGTGCCAGCAGCCCCCCAGCGGGAACCCCCTACGAGCAGTACTTC; CDR3 protein: CASSPPAGTPYEQYF
V gene: TRBV10-2; D gene: TRBD2; clone size: -; J gene: TRBJ2-3; CDR3 length: 14; CDR3 DNA: TGCGCCAGCAGTGAGTCAAGACTAGCTGATACGCAGTATTTT; CDR3 protein: CASSESRLADTQYF
V gene: TRBV6-1; D gene: -; clone size: -; J gene: TRBJ1-2; CDR3 length: 16; CDR3 DNA: TGTGCCAGCAGTGCCCGGACAGCGGCAAACCACTATGGCTACACCTTC; CDR3 protein: CASSARTAANHYGYTF
V gene: TRBV2; D gene: -; clone size: -; J gene: TRBJ1-4; CDR3 length: 14; CDR3 DNA: TGTGCCAGCACGAGCCTAGCCGGTAATGAAAAACTGTTTTTT; CDR3 protein: CASTSLAGNEKLFF
V gene: TRBV6-1; D gene: -; clone size: -; J gene: TRBJ2-7; CDR3 length: 12; CDR3 DNA: TGTGCCAGCAGCTTGGGCTTTGACGAGCAGTACTTC; CDR3 protein: CASSLGFDEQYF
V gene: TRBV7-6; D gene: TRBD2; clone size: -; J gene: TRBJ2-5; CDR3 length: 17; CDR3 DNA: TGTGCCAGCAGCTTAGCGGTGCCCGCGGGGGGGAGAGAGACCCAGTACTTC; CDR3 protein: CASSLAVPAGGRETQYF
V gene: TRBV6-5; D gene: TRBD2; clone size: -; J gene: TRBJ2-1; CDR3 length: 16; CDR3 DNA: TGTGCCAGCAGTTACTGGGCTAGCGGGGGTCACAATGAGCAGTTCTTC; CDR3 protein: CASSYWASGGHNEQFF
V gene: TRBV19; D gene: TRBD2; clone size: -; J gene: TRBJ2-2; CDR3 length: 15; CDR3 DNA: TGTGCCAGTAGGGGACTAGCAGCGAACACCGGGGAGCTGTTTTTT; CDR3 protein: CASRGLAANTGELFF
V gene: TRBV15; D gene: TRBD2; clone size: -; J gene: TRBJ2-5; CDR3 length: 16; CDR3 DNA: TGTGCCACCAGCAGAGAGACGGGGAGGGGATGGGGGACCCAGTACTTC; CDR3 protein: CATSRETGRGWGTQYF
V gene: TRBV27; D gene: -; clone size: -; J gene: TRBJ2-7; CDR3 length: 17; CDR3 DNA: TGTGCCAGCAGTTTCCGTCCGCAGCCGACAGTTACGGGGGAGCAGTACTTC; CDR3 protein: CASSFRPQPTVTGEQYF
V gene: TRBV5-1; D gene: TRBD1; clone size: -; J gene: TRBJ1-2; CDR3 length: 14; CDR3 DNA: TGCGCCAGCAGCCCGGGACAGGTAAACTATGGCTACACCTTC; CDR3 protein: CASSPGQVNYGYTF
V gene: TRBV7-9; D gene: TRBD1; clone size: -; J gene: TRBJ1-4; CDR3 length: 15; CDR3 DNA: TGTGCCAGCAGCTCTACAGGGGGCGAGGGGGAAAAACTGTTTTTT; CDR3 protein: CASSSTGGEGEKLFF
V gene: TRBV18; D gene: -; clone size: -; J gene: TRBJ1-5; CDR3 length: 17; CDR3 DNA: TGTGCCAGCTCACCGGGGAACCCCCTCATGGGCAATCAGCCCCAGCATTTT; CDR3 protein: CASSPGNPLMGNQPQHF
V gene: TRBV9; D gene: TRBD1; clone size: once; J gene: TRBJ1-3; CDR3 length: 14; CDR3 DNA: TGTGCCAGCAGCACCGACAGGGGGGGATACACCATATATTTT; CDR3 protein: CASSTDRGGYTIYF
V gene: TRBV9; D gene: -; clone size: -; J gene: TRBJ1-3; CDR3 length: 14; CDR3 DNA: TGTGCCAGCAGCGTAGAGTCGGCTGGAAACACCATATATTTT; CDR3 protein: CASSVESAGNTIYF
V gene: TRBV11-2; D gene: -; clone size: -; J gene: TRBJ1-3; CDR3 length: 14; CDR3 DNA: TGTGCCAGCAGCTCAACACGGTCTGGAAACACCATATATTTT; CDR3 protein: CASSSTRSGNTIYF
V gene: TRBV6-6; D gene: -; clone size: -; J gene: TRBJ2-7; CDR3 length: 12; CDR3 DNA: TGTGCCAGCAGCTTCGACCCCGGGACCCCGTACTTC; CDR3 protein: CASSFDPGTPYF
V gene: TRBV6-6; D gene: TRBD1; clone size: -; J gene: TRBJ2-7; CDR3 length: 14; CDR3 DNA: TGTGCCAGCAGTTACTCTCAGGGGGCCTACGAGCAGTACTTC; CDR3 protein: CASSYSQGAYEQYF
V gene: TRBV11-3; D gene: TRBD1; clone size: -; J gene: TRBJ1-1; CDR3 length: 13; CDR3 DNA: TGTGCCAGCAGCTCGACAGGGCGAACTGAAGCTTTCTTT; CDR3 protein: CASSSTGRTEAFF
V gene: TRBV19; D gene: -; clone size: -; J gene: TRBJ2-7; CDR3 length: 13; CDR3 DNA: TGTGCCAGTAGTAGTAAGCCTCCAGGGGAGCAGTACTTC; CDR3 protein: CASSSKPPGEQYF
V gene: TRBV28; D gene: -; clone size: -; J gene: TRBJ2-7; CDR3 length: 16; CDR3 DNA: TGTGCCAGCAGTTTAGGGCTAGGGATGAGCAACTACGAGCAGTACTTC; CDR3 protein: CASSLGLGMSNYEQYF
V gene: TRBV6-1; D gene: -; clone size: -; J gene: TRBJ1-6; CDR3 length: 14; CDR3 DNA: TGTGCCAGCAGTAACCGGGTCATAGATTCACCCCTCCACTTT; CDR3 protein: CASSNRVIDSPLHF
V gene: TRBV12-5; D gene: TRBD1; clone size: -; J gene: TRBJ2-7; CDR3 length: 15; CDR3 DNA: TGTGCTAGTGGTTCGGGACAGGGGGGACGGGGCGAGCAGTACTTC; CDR3 protein: CASGSGQGGRGEQYF
V gene: TRBV2; D gene: -; clone size: -; J gene: TRBJ2-7; CDR3 length: 15; CDR3 DNA: TGTGCCAGCAGTCTCGGAAGGGGGGGCCGGTACGAGCAGTACTTC; CDR3 protein: CASSLGRGGRYEQYF
V gene: TRBV6-6; D gene: TRBD1; clone size: -; J gene: TRBJ1-2; CDR3 length: 14; CDR3 DNA: TGTGCCAGCAGCCCCTCGGCAGGGGGCTATGGCTACACCTTC; CDR3 protein: CASSPSAGGYGYTF
V gene: TRBV5-1; D gene: -; clone size: -; J gene: TRBJ2-1; CDR3 length: 13; CDR3 DNA: TGCGCCAGCAGCTTGGGACTACTCAATGAGCAGTTCTTC; CDR3 protein: CASSLGLLNEQFF
V gene: TRBV15; D gene: -; clone size: -; J gene: TRBJ2-1; CDR3 length: 12; CDR3 DNA: TGTGCCACCAGCAGTTTTACCCGTGAGCAGTTCTTC; CDR3 protein: CATSSFTREQFF
V gene: TRBV5-4; D gene: -; clone size: -; J gene: TRBJ1-4; CDR3 length: 15; CDR3 DNA: TGTGCCAGCAGCGTTCGACAGGAGACTAATGAAAAACTGTTTTTT; CDR3 protein: CASSVRQETNEKLFF
V gene: TRBV5-4; D gene: -; clone size: few; J gene: TRBJ1-3; CDR3 length: 16; CDR3 DNA: TGTGCCAGCAGCTTGGGGGGGAGGCTCTCTGGAAACACCATATATTTT; CDR3 protein: CASSLGGRLSGNTIYF
V gene: TRBV2; D gene: -; clone size: -; J gene: TRBJ1-2; CDR3 length: 15; CDR3 DNA: TGTGCCAGCAGTGAACGCGGCAGGGCAGACTATGGCTACACCTTC; CDR3 protein: CASSERGRADYGYTF
V gene: TRBV7-2; D gene: TRBD2; clone size: once; J gene: TRBJ2-7; CDR3 length: 14; CDR3 DNA: TGTGCCAGCAGCTTAAGCGGGGGGCGGGTCGGGCAGTACTTC; CDR3 protein: CASSLSGGRVGQYF
V gene: TRBV11-3; D gene: TRBD2; clone size: -; J gene: TRBJ2-3; CDR3 length: 14; CDR3 DNA: TGTGCCAGCAGCTTGCGGGGGAAGGCAGATACGCAGTATTTT; CDR3 protein: CASSLRGKADTQYF
V gene: TRBV30; D gene: TRBD2; clone size: -; J gene: TRBJ2-7; CDR3 length: 14; CDR3 DNA: TGTGCCTGGAGCCCAGAGCGGGACCACTACGAGCAGTACTTC; CDR3 protein: CAWSPERDHYEQYF
V gene: TRBV29-1; D gene: -; clone size: -; J gene: TRBJ1-5; CDR3 length: 12; CDR3 DNA: TGCAGCGTTGGGGATCATGGGCTTCCCCAGCATTTT; CDR3 protein: CSVGDHGLPQHF
V gene: TRBV19; D gene: -; clone size: -; J gene: TRBJ2-7; CDR3 length: 11; CDR3 DNA: TGTGCCAGTAGTACTAGCGACGAGCAGTACTTC; CDR3 protein: CASSTSDEQYF
V gene: TRBV5-1; D gene: -; clone size: -; J gene: TRBJ1-1; CDR3 length: 16; CDR3 DNA: TGCGCCAGCAGACTACAGCCAGAGACTTTGAACACTGAAGCTTTCTTT; CDR3 protein: CASRLQPETLNTEAFF
V gene: TRBV28; D gene: TRBD2; clone size: -; J gene: TRBJ2-7; CDR3 length: 15; CDR3 DNA: TGTGCCAGCAGTACCCCCGGGGGGTTAACGGGAGAGCAGTACTTC; CDR3 protein: CASSTPGGLTGEQYF
V gene: TRBV30; D gene: -; clone size: -; J gene: TRBJ1-4; CDR3 length: 14; CDR3 DNA: TGTGCCTGGAGCCAGGACAGATTTAATGAAAAACTGTTTTTT; CDR3 protein: CAWSQDRFNEKLFF
V gene: TRBV10-2; D gene: -; clone size: -; J gene: TRBJ1-4; CDR3 length: 15; CDR3 DNA: TGCGCCAGCAGTGAAAAAAACCGTGCGAGTGAAAAACTGTTTTTT; CDR3 protein: CASSEKNRASEKLFF
V gene: TRBV28; D gene: -; clone size: -; J gene: TRBJ2-7; CDR3 length: 13; CDR3 DNA: TGTGCCAGCAGGGCGACAGTGAGATACGAGCAGTACTTC; CDR3 protein: CASRATVRYEQYF
V gene: TRBV5-1; D gene: TRBD1; clone size: -; J gene: TRBJ2-1; CDR3 length: 13; CDR3 DNA: TGCGCCAGCAGCTTGGTCCAGGGGGATGAGCAGTTCTTC; CDR3 protein: CASSLVQGDEQFF
V gene: TRBV5-1; D gene: TRBD2; clone size: -; J gene: TRBJ2-1; CDR3 length: 16; CDR3 DNA: TGCGCCAGCAGTCTGGTCGGTAGCGGGAGAGATAATGAGCAGTTCTTC; CDR3 protein: CASSLVGSGRDNEQFF
V gene: TRBV6-5; D gene: -; clone size: -; J gene: TRBJ1-1; CDR3 length: 13; CDR3 DNA: TGTGCCAGCAGTTCCCCCGGGGTAATTGAAGCTTTCTTT; CDR3 protein: CASSSPGVIEAFF
V gene: TRBV14; D gene: TRBD1; clone size: -; J gene: TRBJ2-5; CDR3 length: 13; CDR3 DNA: TGTGCCAGCAGCGGACAGGGTTTCCAGACCCAGTACTTC; CDR3 protein: CASSGQGFQTQYF
V gene: TRBV19; D gene: -; clone size: -; J gene: TRBJ2-7; CDR3 length: 16; CDR3 DNA: TGTGCCAGTAGTATTTGGTACAGGGAACCATCCTACGAGCAGTACTTC; CDR3 protein: CASSIWYREPSYEQYF